This TCR beta chain was captured in a study of radiotherapy plus CTLA-4 blockade in lung cancer. Germline CDR1 SGHTA, CDR2 FQGTGA. V was trimmed by 5 bases and J by 5 bases, leaving 9 bases between them. The CDR3 has 13 amino acids. Libraries were prepared by immunoSEQ multiplex PCR; TCRdb keeps only in-frame clonotypes and omits some of them. The sample has tens of thousands of clones; under 85% are singletons. This clonotype originated in a human donor with non-small cell lung cancer who had stable disease on radiotherapy plus ipilimumab. The source was peripheral blood, collected from a patient treated with radiotherapy plus ipilimumab. The chain links TRBV7-3 to TRBJ2-2; D call uncertain. This CDR3 is CASSRGVTGELFF. The CDR3 DNA reads as TGTGCCAGCAGCCGTGGGGTAACCGGGGAGCTGTTTTTT.